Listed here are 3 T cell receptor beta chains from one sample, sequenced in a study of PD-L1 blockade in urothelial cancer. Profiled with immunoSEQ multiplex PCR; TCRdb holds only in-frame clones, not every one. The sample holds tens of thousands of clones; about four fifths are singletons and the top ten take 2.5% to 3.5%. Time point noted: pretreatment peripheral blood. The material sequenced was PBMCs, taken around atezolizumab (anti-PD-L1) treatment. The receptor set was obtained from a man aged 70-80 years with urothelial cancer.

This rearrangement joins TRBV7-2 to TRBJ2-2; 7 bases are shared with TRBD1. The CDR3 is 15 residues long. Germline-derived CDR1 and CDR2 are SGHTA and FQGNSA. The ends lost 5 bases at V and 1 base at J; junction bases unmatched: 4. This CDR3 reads CASSPRTGNTGELFF. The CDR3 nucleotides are TGTGCCAGCAGCCCTCGGACAGGGAACACCGGGGAGCTGTTTTTT.

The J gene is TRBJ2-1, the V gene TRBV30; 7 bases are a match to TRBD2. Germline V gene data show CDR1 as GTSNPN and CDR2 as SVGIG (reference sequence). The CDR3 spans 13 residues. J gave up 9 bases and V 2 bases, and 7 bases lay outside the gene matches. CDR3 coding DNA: TGTGCCTGGAGTAAAGTGGGGGGGATTGAGCAGTTCTTC. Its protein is CAWSKVGGIEQFF.

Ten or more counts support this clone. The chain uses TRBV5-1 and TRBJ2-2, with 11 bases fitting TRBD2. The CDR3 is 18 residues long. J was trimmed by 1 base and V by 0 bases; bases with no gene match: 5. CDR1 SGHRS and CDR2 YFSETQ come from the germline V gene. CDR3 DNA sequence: TGCGCCAGCAGCTTGGGGCTAGCGGGAGGATTGAACACCGGGGAGCTGTTTTTT. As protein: CASSLGLAGGLNTGELFF.